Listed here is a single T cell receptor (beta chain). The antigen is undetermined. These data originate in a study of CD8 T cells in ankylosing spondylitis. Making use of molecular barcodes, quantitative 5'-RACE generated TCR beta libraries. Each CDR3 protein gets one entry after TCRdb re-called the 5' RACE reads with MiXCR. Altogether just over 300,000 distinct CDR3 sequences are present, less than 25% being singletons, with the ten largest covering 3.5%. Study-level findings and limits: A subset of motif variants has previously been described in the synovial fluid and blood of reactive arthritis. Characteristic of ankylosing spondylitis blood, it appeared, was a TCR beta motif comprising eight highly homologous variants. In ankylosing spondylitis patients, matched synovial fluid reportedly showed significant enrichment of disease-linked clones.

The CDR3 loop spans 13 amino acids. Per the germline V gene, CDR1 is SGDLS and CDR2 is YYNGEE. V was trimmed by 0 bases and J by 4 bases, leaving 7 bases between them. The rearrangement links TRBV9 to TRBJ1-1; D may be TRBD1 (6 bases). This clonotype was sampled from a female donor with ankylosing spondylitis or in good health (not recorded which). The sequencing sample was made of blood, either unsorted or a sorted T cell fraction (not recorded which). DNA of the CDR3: TGTGCCAGCAGCGTAGTCAGGGGCACTGAAGCTTTCTTT. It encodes CASSVVRGTEAFF.